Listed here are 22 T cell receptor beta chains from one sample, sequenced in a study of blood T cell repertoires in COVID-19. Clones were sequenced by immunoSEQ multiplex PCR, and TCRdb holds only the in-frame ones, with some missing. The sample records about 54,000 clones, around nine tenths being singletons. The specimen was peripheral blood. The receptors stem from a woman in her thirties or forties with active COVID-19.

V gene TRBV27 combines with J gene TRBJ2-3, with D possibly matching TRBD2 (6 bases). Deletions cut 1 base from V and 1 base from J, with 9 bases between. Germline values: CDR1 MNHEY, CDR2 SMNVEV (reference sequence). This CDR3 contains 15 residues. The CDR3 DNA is TGTGCCAGCAGTTTATGGCGGGGAGGCACAGATACGCAGTATTTT. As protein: CASSLWRGGTDTQYF.

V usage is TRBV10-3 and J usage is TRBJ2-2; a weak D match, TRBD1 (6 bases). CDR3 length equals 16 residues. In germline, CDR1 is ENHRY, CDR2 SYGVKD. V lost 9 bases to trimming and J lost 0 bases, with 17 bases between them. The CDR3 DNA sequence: TGTGCCATTGCCCGACAGGCGAGTTCGAACACCGGGGAGCTGTTTTTT. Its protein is CAIARQASSNTGELFF.

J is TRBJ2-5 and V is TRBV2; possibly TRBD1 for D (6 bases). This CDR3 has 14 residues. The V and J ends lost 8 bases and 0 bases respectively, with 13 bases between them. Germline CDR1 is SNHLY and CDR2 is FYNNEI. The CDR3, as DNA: TGTGCCAGCGAGGACAGATATGACCAAGAGACCCAGTACTTC. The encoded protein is CASEDRYDQETQYF. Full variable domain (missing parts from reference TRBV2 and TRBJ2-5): EPEVTQTPSHQVTQMGQEVILRCVPISNHLYFYWYRQILGQKVEFLVSFYNNEISEKSEIFDDQFSVERPDGSNFTLKIRSTKLEDSAMYFCASEDRYDQETQYFGPGTRLLVL.

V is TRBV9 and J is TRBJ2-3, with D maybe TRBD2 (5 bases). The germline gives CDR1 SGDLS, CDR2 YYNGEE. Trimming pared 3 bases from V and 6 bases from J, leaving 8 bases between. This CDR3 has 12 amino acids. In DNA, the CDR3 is TGTGCCAGCAGCGGCTGGAGGGATACGCAGTATTTT. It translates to CASSGWRDTQYF. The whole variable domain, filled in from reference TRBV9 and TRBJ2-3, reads DSGVTQTPKHLITATGQRVTLRCSPRSGDLSVYWYQQSLDQGLQFLIQYYNGEERAKGNILERFSAQQFPDLHSELNLSSLELGDSALYFCASSGWRDTQYFGPGTRLTVL.

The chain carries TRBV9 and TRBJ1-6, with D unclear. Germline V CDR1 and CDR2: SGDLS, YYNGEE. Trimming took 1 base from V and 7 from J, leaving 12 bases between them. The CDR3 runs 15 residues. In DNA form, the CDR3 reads TGTGCCAGCAGCGTAACGTCGGGTCGGAATTCACCCCTCCACTTT. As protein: CASSVTSGRNSPLHF.

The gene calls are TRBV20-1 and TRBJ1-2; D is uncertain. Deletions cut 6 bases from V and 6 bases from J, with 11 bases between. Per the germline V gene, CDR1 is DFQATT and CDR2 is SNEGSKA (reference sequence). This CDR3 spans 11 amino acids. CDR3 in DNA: TGCAGTGCCCCTCTCGGGGATGGCTACACCTTC. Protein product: CSAPLGDGYTF.

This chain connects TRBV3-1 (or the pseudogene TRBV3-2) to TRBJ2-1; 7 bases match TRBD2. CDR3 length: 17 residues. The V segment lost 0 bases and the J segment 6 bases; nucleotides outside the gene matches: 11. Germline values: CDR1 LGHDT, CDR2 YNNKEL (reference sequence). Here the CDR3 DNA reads TGTGCCAGCAGCCAAGATCTTCCGGCGGGGGTGTTCAATGAGCAGTTCTTC. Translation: CASSQDLPAGVFNEQFF.

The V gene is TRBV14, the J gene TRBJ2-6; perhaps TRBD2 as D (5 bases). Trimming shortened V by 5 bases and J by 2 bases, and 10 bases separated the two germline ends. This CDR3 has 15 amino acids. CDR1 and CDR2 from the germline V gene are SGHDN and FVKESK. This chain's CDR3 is CASSYHGAGANVLTF. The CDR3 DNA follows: TGTGCCAGCAGCTACCACGGGGCTGGGGCCAACGTCCTGACTTTC.

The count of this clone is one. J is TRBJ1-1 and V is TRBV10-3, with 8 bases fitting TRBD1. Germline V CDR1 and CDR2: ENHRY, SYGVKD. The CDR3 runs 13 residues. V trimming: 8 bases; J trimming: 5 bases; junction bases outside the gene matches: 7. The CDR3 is CAIQDRGSTEAFF. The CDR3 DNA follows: TGTGCCATCCAAGACAGGGGCTCAACTGAAGCTTTCTTT.

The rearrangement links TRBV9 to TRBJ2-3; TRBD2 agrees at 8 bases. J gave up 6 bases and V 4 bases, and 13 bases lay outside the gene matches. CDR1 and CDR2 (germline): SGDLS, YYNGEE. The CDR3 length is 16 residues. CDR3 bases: TGTGCCAGCAGCACCGACAGCGGGGGAGGTTGGGATACGCAGTATTTT. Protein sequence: CASSTDSGGGWDTQYF. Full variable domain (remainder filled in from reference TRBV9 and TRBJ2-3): DSGVTQTPKHLITATGQRVTLRCSPRSGDLSVYWYQQSLDQGLQFLIQYYNGEERAKGNILERFSAQQFPDLHSELNLSSLELGDSALYFCASSTDSGGGWDTQYFGPGTRLTVL.

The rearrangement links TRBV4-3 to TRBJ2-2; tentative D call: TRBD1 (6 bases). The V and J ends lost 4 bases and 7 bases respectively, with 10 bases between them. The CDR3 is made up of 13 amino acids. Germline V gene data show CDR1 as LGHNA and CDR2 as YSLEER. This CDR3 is CASSPGVNGELFF. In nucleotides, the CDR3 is TGCGCCAGCAGCCCAGGGGTGAACGGGGAGCTGTTTTTT.

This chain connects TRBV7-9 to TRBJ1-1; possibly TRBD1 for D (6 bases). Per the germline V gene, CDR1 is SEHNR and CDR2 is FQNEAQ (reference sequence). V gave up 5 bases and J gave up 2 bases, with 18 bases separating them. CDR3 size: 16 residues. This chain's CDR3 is CASSGMYRDPNTEAFF. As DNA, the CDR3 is TGTGCCAGCAGCGGGATGTACAGGGATCCAAACACTGAAGCTTTCTTT.

The CDR3 is CAWSVQMNTEAFF. DNA for the CDR3: TGTGCCTGGAGTGTCCAGATGAACACTGAAGCTTTCTTT. The chain carries TRBV30 and TRBJ1-1; D not certain. The CDR3 runs 13 residues. CDR1 and CDR2 from the germline V gene are GTSNPN and SVGIG (reference sequence). V was pared by 0 bases and J by 0 bases, with 5 bases between. Drawing the rest from reference TRBV30 and TRBJ1-1, the complete variable domain is SQTIHQWPATLVQPVGSPLSLECTVEGTSNPNLYWYRQAAGRGLQLLFYSVGIGQISSEVPQNLSASRPQDRQFILSSKKLLLSDSGFYLCAWSVQMNTEAFFGQGTRLTVV.

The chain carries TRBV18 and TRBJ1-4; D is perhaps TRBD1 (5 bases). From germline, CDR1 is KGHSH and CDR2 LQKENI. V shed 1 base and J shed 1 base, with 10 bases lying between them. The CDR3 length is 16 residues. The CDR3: CASSPLRGGTNEKLFF. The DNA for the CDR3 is TGTGCCAGCTCACCACTAAGGGGCGGAACTAATGAAAAACTGTTTTTT.

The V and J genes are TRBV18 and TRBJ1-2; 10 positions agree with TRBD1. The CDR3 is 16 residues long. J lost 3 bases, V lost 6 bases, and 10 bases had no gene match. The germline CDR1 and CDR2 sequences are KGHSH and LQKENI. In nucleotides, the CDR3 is TGTGCCAGCTCGACGTTGACAGGGGGCGACGACTATGGCTACACCTTC. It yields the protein CASSTLTGGDDYGYTF.

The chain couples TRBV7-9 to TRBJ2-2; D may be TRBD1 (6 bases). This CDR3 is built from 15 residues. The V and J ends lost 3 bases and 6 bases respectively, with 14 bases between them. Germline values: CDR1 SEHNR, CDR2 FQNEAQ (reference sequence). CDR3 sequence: CASSFRGMSAGELFF. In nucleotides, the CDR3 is TGTGCCAGCAGCTTCAGGGGTATGTCGGCCGGGGAGCTGTTTTTT.

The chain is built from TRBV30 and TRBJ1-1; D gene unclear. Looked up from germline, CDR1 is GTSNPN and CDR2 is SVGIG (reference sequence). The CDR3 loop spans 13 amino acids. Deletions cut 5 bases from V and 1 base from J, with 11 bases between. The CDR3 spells CAWDKMPNTEAFF. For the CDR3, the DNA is TGTGCCTGGGACAAAATGCCGAACACTGAAGCTTTCTTT.

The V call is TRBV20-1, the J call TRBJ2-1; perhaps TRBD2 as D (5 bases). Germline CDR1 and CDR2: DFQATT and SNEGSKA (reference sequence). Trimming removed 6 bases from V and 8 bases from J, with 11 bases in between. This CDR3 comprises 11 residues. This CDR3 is CSAERMDEQFF. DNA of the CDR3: TGCAGTGCCGAGCGGATGGATGAGCAGTTCTTC.

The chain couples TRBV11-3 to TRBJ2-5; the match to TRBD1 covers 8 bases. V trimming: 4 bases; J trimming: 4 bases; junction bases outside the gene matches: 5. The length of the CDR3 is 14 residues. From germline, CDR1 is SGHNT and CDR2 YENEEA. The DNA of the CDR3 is TGTGCCAGCAGCTCGCGGACAGGGAGAGAGACCCAGTACTTC. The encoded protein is CASSSRTGRETQYF.

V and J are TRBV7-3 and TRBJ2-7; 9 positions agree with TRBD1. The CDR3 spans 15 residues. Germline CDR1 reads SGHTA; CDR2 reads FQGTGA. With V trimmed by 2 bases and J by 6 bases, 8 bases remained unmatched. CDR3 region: CASSLRPGQGSEQYF. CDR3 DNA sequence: TGTGCCAGCAGCTTACGACCGGGACAGGGTTCCGAGCAGTACTTC.

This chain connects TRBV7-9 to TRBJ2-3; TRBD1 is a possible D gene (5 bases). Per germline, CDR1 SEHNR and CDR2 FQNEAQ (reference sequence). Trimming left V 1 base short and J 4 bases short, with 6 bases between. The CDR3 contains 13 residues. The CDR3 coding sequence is TGTGCCAGCAGCTTAGGGGGCGCAGATACGCAGTATTTT. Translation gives CASSLGGADTQYF.

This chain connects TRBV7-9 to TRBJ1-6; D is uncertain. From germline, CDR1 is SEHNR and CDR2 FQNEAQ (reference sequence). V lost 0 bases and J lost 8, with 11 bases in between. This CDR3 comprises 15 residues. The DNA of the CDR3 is TGTGCCAGCAGCTTAGCACTCGGGATCGATTCACCCCTCCACTTT. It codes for CASSLALGIDSPLHF.